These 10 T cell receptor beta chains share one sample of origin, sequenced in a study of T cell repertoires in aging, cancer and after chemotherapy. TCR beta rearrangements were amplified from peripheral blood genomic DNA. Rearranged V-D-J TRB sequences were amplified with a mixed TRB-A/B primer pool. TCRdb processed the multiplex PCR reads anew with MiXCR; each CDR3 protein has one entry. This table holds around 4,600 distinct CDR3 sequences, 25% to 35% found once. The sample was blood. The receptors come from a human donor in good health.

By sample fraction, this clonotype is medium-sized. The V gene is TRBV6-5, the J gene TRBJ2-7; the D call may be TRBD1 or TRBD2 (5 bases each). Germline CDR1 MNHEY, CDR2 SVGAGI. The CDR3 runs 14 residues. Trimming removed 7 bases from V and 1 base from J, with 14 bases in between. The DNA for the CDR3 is TGTGCCAGCAAAGCCGGGACCCGGTCCTACGAGCAGTACTTC. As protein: CASKAGTRSYEQYF.

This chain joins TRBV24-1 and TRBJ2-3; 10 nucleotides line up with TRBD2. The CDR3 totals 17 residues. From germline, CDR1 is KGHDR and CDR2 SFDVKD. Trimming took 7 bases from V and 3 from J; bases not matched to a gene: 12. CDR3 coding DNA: TGTGCCACCAGGCCCCGAGGAGCGGGAGGGCCAACAGATACGCAGTATTTT. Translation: CATRPRGAGGPTDTQYF.

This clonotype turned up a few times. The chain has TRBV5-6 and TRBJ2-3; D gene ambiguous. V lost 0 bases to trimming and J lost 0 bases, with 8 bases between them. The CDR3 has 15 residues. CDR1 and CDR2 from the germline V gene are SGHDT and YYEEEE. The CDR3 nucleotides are TGTGCCAGCAGCTTGGTGTGGGTTAGCACAGATACGCAGTATTTT. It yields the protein CASSLVWVSTDTQYF.

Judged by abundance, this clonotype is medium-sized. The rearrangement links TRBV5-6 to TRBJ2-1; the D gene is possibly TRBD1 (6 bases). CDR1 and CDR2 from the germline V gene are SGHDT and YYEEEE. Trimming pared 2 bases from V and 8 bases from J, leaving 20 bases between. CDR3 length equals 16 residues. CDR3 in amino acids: CASSFMMGALNDEQFF. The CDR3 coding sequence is TGTGCCAGCAGCTTCATGATGGGGGCGCTAAACGATGAGCAGTTCTTC.

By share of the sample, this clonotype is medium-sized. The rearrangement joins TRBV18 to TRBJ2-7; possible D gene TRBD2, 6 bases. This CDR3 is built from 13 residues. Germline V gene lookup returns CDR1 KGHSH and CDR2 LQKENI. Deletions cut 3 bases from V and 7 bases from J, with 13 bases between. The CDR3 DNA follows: TGTGCCAGCTCACCTTCTGGAGGGAGGGAGCAGTACTTC. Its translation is CASSPSGGREQYF. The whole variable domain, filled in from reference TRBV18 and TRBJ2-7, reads NAGVMQNPRHLVRRRGQEARLRCSPMKGHSHVYWYRQLPEEGLKFMVYLQKENIIDESGMPKERFSAEFPKEGPSILRIQQVVRGDSAAYFCASSPSGGREQYFGPGTRLTVT.

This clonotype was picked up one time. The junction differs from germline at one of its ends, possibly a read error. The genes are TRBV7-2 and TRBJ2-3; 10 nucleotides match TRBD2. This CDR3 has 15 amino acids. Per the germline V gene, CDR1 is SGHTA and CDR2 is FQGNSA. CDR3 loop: CASSLEGLAVSRRYF. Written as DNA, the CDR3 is TGTGCCAGCAGCTTAGAAGGACTAGCGGTCTCGCGACGGTACTTC.

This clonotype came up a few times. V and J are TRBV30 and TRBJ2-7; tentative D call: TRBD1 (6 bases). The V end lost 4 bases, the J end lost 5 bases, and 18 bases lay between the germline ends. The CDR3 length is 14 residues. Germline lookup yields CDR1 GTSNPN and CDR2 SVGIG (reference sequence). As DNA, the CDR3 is TGTGCCTGGAAGTGGGGCAGGGGAAGGGACGAGCAGTACTTC. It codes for CAWKWGRGRDEQYF.

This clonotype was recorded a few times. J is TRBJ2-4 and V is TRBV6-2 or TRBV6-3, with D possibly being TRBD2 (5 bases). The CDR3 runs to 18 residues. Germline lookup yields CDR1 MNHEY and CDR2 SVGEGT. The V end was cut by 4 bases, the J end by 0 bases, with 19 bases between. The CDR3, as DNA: TGTGCCAGCAGTTCCATCTCCTACGCGGGTATAGCCAAAAACATTCAGTACTTC. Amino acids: CASSSISYAGIAKNIQYF.

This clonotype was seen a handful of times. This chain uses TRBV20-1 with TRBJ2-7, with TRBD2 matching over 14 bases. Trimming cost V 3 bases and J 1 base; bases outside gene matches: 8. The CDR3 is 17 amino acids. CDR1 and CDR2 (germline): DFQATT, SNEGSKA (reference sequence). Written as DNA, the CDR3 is TGCAGTGCTAGTCCCCCCGGGACTAGCGGGGGATCCTACGAGCAGTACTTC. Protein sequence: CSASPPGTSGGSYEQYF.

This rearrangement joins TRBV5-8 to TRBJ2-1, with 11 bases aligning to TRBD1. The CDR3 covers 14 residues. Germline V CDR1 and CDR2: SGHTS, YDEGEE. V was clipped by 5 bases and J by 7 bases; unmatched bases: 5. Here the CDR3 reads CASSYRDRGNEQFF. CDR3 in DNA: TGTGCCAGCAGTTATCGGGACAGGGGGAATGAGCAGTTCTTC.